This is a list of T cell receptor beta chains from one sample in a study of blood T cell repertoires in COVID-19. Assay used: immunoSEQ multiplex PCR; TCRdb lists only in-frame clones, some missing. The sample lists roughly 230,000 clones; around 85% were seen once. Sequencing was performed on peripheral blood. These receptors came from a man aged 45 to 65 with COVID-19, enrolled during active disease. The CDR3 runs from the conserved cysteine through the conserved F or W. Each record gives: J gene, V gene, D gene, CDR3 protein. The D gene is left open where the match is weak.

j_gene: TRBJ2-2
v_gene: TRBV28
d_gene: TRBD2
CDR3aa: CASSWEGRELFF

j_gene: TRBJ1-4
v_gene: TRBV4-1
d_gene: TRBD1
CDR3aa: CASSQDWRTGGREKLFF

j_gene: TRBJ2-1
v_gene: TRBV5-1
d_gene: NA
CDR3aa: CASSPVPGNEQFF

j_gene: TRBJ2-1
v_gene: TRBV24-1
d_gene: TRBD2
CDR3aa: CATSAAQGASGGDFYNEQFF

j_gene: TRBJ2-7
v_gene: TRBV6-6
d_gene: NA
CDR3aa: CASSSLSPQQYF

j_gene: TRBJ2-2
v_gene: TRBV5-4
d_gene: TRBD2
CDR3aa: CASSSRLAGGPDTGELFF

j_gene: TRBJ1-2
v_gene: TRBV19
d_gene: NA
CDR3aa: CASSTPPQGKYGYTF

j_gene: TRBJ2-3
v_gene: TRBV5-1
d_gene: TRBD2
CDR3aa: CASSLMFAGGTDTQYF

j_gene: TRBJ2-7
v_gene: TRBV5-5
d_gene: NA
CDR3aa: CASSLGVHLSINYEQYF

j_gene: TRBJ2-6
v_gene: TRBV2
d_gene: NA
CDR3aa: CASSATWSSGANVLTF

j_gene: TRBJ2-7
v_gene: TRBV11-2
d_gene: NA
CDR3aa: CASSFPLTGGVWDEQYF

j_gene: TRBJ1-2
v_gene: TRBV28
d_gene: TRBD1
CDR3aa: CASSLAGGGGGYTF

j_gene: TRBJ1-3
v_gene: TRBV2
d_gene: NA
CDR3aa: CASSGSGGTGNTIYF

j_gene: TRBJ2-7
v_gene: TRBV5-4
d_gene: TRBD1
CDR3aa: CASHEGGGTGIYEQYF

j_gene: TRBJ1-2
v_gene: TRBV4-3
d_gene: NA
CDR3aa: CASSQDLGRGGYTF

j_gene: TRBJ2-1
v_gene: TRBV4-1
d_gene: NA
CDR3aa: CASSQEGGGEQFF

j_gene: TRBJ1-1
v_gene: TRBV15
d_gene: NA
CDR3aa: CATSRDWGRGTEAFF

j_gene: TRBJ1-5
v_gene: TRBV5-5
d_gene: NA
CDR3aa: CASSLAFGFSNQPQHF

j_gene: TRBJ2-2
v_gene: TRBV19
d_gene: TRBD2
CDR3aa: CASRRGENTGELFF

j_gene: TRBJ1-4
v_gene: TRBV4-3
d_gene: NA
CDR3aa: CASSQDMAGRTHNEKLFF

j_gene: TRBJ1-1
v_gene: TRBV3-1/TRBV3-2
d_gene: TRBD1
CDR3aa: CASSQRGDRGTEAFF

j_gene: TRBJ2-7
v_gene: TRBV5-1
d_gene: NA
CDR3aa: CASSLEREQYF

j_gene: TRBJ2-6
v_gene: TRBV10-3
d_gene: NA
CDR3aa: CAIPQGPRSGANVLTF

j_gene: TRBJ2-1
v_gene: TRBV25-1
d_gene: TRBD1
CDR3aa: CASSPGGSMFEQFF

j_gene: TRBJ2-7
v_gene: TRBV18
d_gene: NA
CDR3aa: CASSPLRGTDWDEQYF

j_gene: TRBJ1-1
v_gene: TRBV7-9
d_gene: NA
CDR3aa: CASSPQGGTEAFF

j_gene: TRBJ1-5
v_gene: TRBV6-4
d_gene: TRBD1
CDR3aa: CASRGTGGRRGGNQPQHF